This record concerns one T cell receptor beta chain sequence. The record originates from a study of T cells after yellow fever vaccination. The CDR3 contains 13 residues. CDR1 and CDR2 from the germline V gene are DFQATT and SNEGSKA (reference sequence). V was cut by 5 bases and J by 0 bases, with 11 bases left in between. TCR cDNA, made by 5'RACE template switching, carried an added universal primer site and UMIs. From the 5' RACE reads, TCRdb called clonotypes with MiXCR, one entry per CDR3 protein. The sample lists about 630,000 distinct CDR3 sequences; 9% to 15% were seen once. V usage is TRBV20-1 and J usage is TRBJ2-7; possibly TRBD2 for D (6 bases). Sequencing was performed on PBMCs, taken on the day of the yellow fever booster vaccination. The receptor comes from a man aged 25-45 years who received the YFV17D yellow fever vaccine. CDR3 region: CSAPGLASYEQYF. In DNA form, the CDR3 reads TGCAGTGCTCCGGGACTGGCCTCCTACGAGCAGTACTTC.